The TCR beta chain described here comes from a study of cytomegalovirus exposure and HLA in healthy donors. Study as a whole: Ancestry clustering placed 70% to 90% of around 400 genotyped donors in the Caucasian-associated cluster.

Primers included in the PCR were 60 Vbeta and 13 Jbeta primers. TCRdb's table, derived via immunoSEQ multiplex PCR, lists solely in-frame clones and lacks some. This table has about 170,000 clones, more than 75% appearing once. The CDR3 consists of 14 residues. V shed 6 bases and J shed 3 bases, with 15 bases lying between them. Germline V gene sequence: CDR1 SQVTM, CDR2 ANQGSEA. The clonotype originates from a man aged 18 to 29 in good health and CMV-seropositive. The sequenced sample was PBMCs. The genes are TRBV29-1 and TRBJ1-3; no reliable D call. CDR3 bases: TGCAGCGTGCGCGAGGCCATCAGTGGAAACACCATATATTTT. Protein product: CSVREAISGNTIYF.